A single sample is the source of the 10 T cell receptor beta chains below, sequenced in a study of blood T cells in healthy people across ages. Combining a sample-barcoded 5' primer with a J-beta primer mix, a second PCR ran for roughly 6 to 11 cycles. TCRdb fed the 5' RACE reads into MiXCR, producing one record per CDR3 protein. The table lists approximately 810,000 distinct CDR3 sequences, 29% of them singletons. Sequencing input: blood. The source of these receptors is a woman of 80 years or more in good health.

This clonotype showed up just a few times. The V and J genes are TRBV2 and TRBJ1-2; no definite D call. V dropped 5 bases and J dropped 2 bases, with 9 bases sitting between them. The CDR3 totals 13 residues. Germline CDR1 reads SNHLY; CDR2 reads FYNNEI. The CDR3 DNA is TGTGCCAGCAGTTATAATGTCAACTATGGCTACACCTTC. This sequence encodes CASSYNVNYGYTF.

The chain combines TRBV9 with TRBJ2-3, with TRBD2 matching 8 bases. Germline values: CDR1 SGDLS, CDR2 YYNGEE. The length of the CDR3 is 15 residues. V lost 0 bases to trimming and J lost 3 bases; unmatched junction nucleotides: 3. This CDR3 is CASSVAGGPTDTQYF. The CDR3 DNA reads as TGTGCCAGCAGCGTAGCGGGGGGGCCAACAGATACGCAGTATTTT.

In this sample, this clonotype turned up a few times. As DNA, the CDR3 is TGTGCCAGCAGTGAAAGGCCCATCGACGGATCCCTTCTCTATGGCTACACCTTC. Amino acids: CASSERPIDGSLLYGYTF. The chain recombines TRBV6-1 with TRBJ1-2; the D is unclear. The V end lost 2 bases, the J end lost 4 bases, and 23 bases lay between the germline ends. CDR1 is MNHNS, CDR2 SASEGT, per germline. The CDR3 runs 18 residues.

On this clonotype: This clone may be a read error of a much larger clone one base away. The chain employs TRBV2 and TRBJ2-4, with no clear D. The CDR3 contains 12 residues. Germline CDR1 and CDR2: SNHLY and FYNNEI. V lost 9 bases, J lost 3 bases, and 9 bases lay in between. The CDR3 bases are TGTGCCAGTCAGGTAGTCAAAAACATTCAGTACTTC. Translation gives CASQVVKNIQYF.

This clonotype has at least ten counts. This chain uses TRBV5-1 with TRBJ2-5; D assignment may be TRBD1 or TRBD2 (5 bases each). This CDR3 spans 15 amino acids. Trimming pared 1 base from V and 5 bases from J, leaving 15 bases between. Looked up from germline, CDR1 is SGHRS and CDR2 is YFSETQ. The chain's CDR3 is CASSLMRGSGETQYF. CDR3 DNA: TGCGCCAGCAGCTTGATGAGGGGATCAGGGGAGACCCAGTACTTC.

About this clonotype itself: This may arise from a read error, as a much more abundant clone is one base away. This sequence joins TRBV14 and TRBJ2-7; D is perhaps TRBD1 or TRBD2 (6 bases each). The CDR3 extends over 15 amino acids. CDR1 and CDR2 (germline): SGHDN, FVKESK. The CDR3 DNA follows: TGTGCCAGCAGCCGTCGCCAGGGGAGGTCCTACAAGCAGTACTTC. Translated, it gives CASSRRQGRSYKQYF.

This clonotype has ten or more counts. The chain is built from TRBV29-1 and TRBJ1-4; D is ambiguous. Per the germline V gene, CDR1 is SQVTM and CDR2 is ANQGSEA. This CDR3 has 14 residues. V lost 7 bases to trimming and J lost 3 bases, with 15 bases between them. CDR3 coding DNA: TGCAGCGCTGCACCGGGCAGGTCTAATGAAAAACTGTTTTTT. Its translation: CSAAPGRSNEKLFF.

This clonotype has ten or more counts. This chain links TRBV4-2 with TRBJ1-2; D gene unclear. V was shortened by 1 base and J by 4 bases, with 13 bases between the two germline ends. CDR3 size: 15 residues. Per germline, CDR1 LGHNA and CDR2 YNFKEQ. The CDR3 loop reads CASSQVFDSAYGYTF. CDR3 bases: TGTGCCAGCAGCCAAGTCTTTGATAGTGCCTATGGCTACACCTTC.

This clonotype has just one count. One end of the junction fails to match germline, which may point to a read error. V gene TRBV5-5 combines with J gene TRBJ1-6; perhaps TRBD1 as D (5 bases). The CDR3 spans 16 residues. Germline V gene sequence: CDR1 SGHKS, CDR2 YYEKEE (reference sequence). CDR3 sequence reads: CASSLERGISNSPPHF. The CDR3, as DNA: TGTGCCAGCAGCTTGGAGCGGGGGATTTCTAATTCACCCCCCCACTTT.

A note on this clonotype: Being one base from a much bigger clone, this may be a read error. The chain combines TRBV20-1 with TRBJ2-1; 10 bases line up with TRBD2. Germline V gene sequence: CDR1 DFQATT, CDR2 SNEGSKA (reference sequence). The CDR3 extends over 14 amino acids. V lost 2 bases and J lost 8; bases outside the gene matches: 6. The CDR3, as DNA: TGCAGTGCTAGACGAGCGGGGGGGCCTCATGAGCAGTTCTTC. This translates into CSARRAGGPHEQFF.